The 30 T cell receptor beta chains below were found in one sample sequenced in a study of T cells in Graves' hyperthyroidism and ophthalmopathy. Using RNA transcripts as the source, TCR beta CDR3 regions were amplified. During a first-round RT-PCR of the TCR CDR3, the HTBI primer set was used. TCRdb itself ran the multiplex PCR reads through MiXCR, one entry per CDR3 protein. The table includes hundreds of thousands of distinct CDR3 sequences, roughly 14% detected once. The sample was blood. These receptors originate from a woman aged 45-65 years with Graves' ophthalmopathy.

There are many counts of this clonotype. The chain uses TRBV28 and TRBJ2-1, with D possibly matching TRBD1 (6 bases). There are 14 residues in the CDR3. Germline assignment: CDR1 MDHEN and CDR2 SYDVKM. Trimming stripped 4 bases from V and 7 bases from J, with 14 bases between. The CDR3 region is CASSYRALMNEQFF. CDR3 bases: TGTGCCAGCAGTTACAGGGCATTAATGAATGAGCAGTTCTTC.

This clonotype was counted between two and nine times. This chain connects TRBV6-2 or TRBV6-3 to TRBJ2-1, with D perhaps matching TRBD1 or TRBD2 (5 bases each). The CDR3 is made up of 14 amino acids. Trimming removed 6 bases from V and 2 bases from J, with 11 bases in between. The germline CDR1 and CDR2 sequences are MNHEY and SVGEGT. This chain's CDR3 is CASRRDPTYNEQFF. The CDR3 coding sequence is TGTGCCAGCAGGAGGGACCCTACCTACAATGAGCAGTTCTTC.

This clonotype was recorded many times. The V gene is TRBV20-1, the J gene TRBJ2-7; possible D gene TRBD2, 5 bases. The CDR3 loop spans 16 amino acids. Germline CDR1 DFQATT, CDR2 SNEGSKA (reference sequence). Between the trimmed V and J ends, which lost 0 bases and 5 bases, there was a span of 20 bases. CDR3 sequence (DNA): TGCAGTGCTAGAGATTTCGGGCGGGCGCCGGGAAACGAGCAGTACTTC. This codes for CSARDFGRAPGNEQYF.

V and J are TRBV7-9 and TRBJ2-1, with 13 nucleotides matching TRBD2. Germline CDR1 and CDR2: SEHNR and FQNEAQ (reference sequence). The CDR3 is 16 amino acids. The trim removed 4 bases at V and 7 bases at J, leaving 7 bases unmatched. The CDR3 bases are TGTGCCAGCAGCTCCAGGACTAGCGGGAGTTGGAATGAGCAGTTCTTC. Translating gives CASSSRTSGSWNEQFF.

This rearrangement joins TRBV29-1 to TRBJ2-2; 9 bases are a match to TRBD2. The ends lost 4 bases at V and 0 bases at J; junction bases unmatched: 3. The V gene's germline CDR1 is SQVTM and CDR2 ANQGSEA. The CDR3 runs 15 residues. The CDR3 is CSVGPSGTNTGELFF. The CDR3 DNA sequence: TGCAGCGTTGGGCCTAGCGGGACGAACACCGGGGAGCTGTTTTTT.

The CDR3 coding sequence is TGTGCCAGCAGCTTGAGGGTAGCCGAGCAGTACTTC. Amino acids: CASSLRVAEQYF. V gene TRBV5-5 combines with J gene TRBJ2-7; D gene uncertain. V gave up 1 base and J gave up 6 bases, with 8 bases separating them. Germline V lookup: CDR1 SGHKS, CDR2 YYEKEE (reference sequence). This CDR3 region has 12 residues.

There are a few counts of this clonotype. The rearrangement uses TRBV5-1 and TRBJ2-6; TRBD1 aligns across 9 bases. CDR1 is SGHRS and CDR2 is YFSETQ in the germline V gene. The CDR3 spans 16 residues. V dropped 4 bases and J dropped 4; count of bases not matched to a gene: 6. For the CDR3, the DNA is TGCGCCAGCAGCCAACAGGGGGCGGCCGGGGCCAACGTCCTGACTTTC. Protein: CASSQQGAAGANVLTF.

The rearrangement joins TRBV13 to TRBJ2-6; weak D call: TRBD1 (5 bases). Trimming shortened V by 4 bases and J by 0 bases, and 10 bases separated the two germline ends. Germline V lookup: CDR1 PRHDT, CDR2 FYEKMQ (reference sequence). The CDR3 totals 16 residues. CDR3 DNA sequence: TGTGCCAGCAGCTCACGACAGTTCTCTGGGGCCAACGTCCTGACTTTC. This translates into CASSSRQFSGANVLTF. Variable domain in full (rest from reference TRBV13 and TRBJ2-6): AAGVIQSPRHLIKEKRETATLKCYPIPRHDTVYWYQQGPGQDPQFLISFYEKMQSDKGSIPDRFSAQQFSDYHSELNMSSLELGDSALYFCASSSRQFSGANVLTFGAGSRLTVL.

This clonotype was picked up a small number of times. The rearrangement uses TRBV12-3 or TRBV12-4 and TRBJ2-5; TRBD2 matches 7 bases. The CDR3 is 17 amino acids. J was trimmed by 3 bases and V by 2 bases; bases with no gene match: 12. In DNA, the CDR3 is TGTGCCAGCAGTTTAAACCTGGGAGGGACTACTAAAGAGACCCAGTACTTC. Protein: CASSLNLGGTTKETQYF.

This clonotype has just a few counts. This may be a read error, as it is one base from a much larger clone. The rearrangement uses TRBV28 and TRBJ2-1; 7 bases fit TRBD2. V lost 11 bases, J lost 4 bases, and 11 bases stayed unmatched. The CDR3 totals 14 residues. CDR1 is MDHEN, CDR2 SYDVKM, per germline. CDR3 DNA sequence: TGTGCCGGCTTGGAAGCGGGACCATACAATGAGCAGTTCTTC. Translation: CAGLEAGPYNEQFF.

The sample holds many counts of this clonotype. This chain connects TRBV7-8 to TRBJ2-3; TRBD2 matches at 8 bases. Germline V gene sequence: CDR1 SGHVS, CDR2 FQNEAQ. The CDR3 length is 17 residues. V lost 5 bases, J lost 0 bases, and 10 bases stayed unmatched. CDR3 DNA sequence: TGTGCCAGCAGCCCTCCTCTAGCGGGCAGTAGCACAGATACGCAGTATTTT. It encodes CASSPPLAGSSTDTQYF. Drawing the rest from reference TRBV7-8 and TRBJ2-3, the complete variable domain is GAGVSQSPRYKVAKRGQDVALRCDPISGHVSLFWYQQALGQGPEFLTYFQNEAQLDKSGLPSDRFFAERPEGSVSTLKIQRTQQEDSAVYLCASSPPLAGSSTDTQYFGPGTRLTVL.

In this sample, this clonotype turned up a few times. The chain employs TRBV3-1 and TRBJ2-3; tentative D call: TRBD1 (5 bases). Trimming removed 0 bases from V and 0 bases from J, with 10 bases in between. The CDR3 covers 16 residues. Germline CDR1 LGHDT, CDR2 YNNKEL (reference sequence). The CDR3 spells CASSQDWGGSTDTQYF. The CDR3 DNA sequence: TGTGCCAGCAGCCAAGATTGGGGCGGAAGCACAGATACGCAGTATTTT.

The sample holds many counts of this clonotype. The rearrangement links TRBV18 to TRBJ2-1; 13 bases map to TRBD2. Trimming took 0 bases from V and 2 from J; bases not matched to a gene: 7. The germline V gene encodes CDR1 KGHSH and CDR2 LQKENI. The CDR3 is made up of 19 amino acids. CDR3 in DNA: TGTGCCAGCTCACCACCACAGGGGACTAGCGGGAACCCCTACAATGAGCAGTTCTTC. Protein sequence: CASSPPQGTSGNPYNEQFF.

The sample holds many counts of this clonotype. V and J are TRBV6-2 or TRBV6-3 and TRBJ2-7; D unclear. CDR3 length: 13 amino acids. Germline-derived CDR1 and CDR2 are MNHEY and SVGEGT. V lost 2 bases, J lost 1 base, and 6 bases lay in between. The CDR3 spells CASSYRDSYEQYF. The DNA of the CDR3 is TGTGCCAGCAGTTACAGGGATTCCTACGAGCAGTACTTC.

The rearrangement joins TRBV19 to TRBJ2-7; D unclear. This CDR3 comprises 15 residues. Germline V gene lookup returns CDR1 LNHDA and CDR2 SQIVND (reference sequence). The V end was cut by 5 bases, the J end by 3 bases, with 17 bases between. The CDR3 is CASSDPADGNYEQYF. DNA of the CDR3: TGTGCCAGTAGTGACCCCGCCGACGGAAACTACGAGCAGTACTTC.

This clonotype was picked up many times. V is TRBV28 and J is TRBJ1-5; 7 bases fit TRBD1. Unmatched junction bases numbered 5, after V lost 6 bases and J lost 0 bases. The CDR3 has 15 residues. Germline assignment: CDR1 MDHEN and CDR2 SYDVKM. The CDR3 loop reads CASRDRLGSNQPQHF. CDR3 coding DNA: TGTGCCAGCAGGGACAGGCTCGGTAGCAATCAGCCCCAGCATTTT.

The CDR3 nucleotides read TGTGCCAGTAGAAACGACCTATCTAGCAATCAGCCCCAGCATTTT. Its protein product is CASRNDLSSNQPQHF. V and J are TRBV6-1 and TRBJ1-5, with no clear D. The CDR3 contains 15 residues. The V gene's germline CDR1 is MNHNS and CDR2 SASEGT. V was clipped by 9 bases and J by 0 bases, with 15 bases between them.

In its sample, this clonotype was seen a few times. The chain joins TRBV7-9 to TRBJ2-7; D is unclear. V was clipped by 4 bases and J by 1 base, with 14 bases between them. Germline V gene sequence: CDR1 SEHNR, CDR2 FQNEAQ (reference sequence). The CDR3 runs 15 residues. CDR3 protein: CASSWAGKPSYEQYF. The CDR3 nucleotides are TGTGCCAGCAGCTGGGCCGGCAAACCTTCCTACGAGCAGTACTTC. Full variable domain (remainder filled in from reference TRBV7-9 and TRBJ2-7): DTGVSQNPRHKITKRGQNVTFRCDPISEHNRLYWYRQTLGQGPEFLTYFQNEAQLEKSRLLSDRFSAERPKGSFSTLEIQRTEQGDSAMYLCASSWAGKPSYEQYFGPGTRLTVT.

In this sample, this clonotype turned up many times. CDR3: CASWTYDDRRTYEQYF. CDR3 DNA sequence: TGCGCCAGCTGGACTTATGACGACAGGAGAACCTACGAGCAGTACTTC. V and J are TRBV5-1 and TRBJ2-7, with a tentative D call TRBD1 (6 bases). The germline gives CDR1 SGHRS, CDR2 YFSETQ. The CDR3 is 16 amino acids. The germline V and J ends were trimmed by 7 bases and 2 bases, with 22 bases remaining between them. Full variable domain (remainder filled in from reference TRBV5-1 and TRBJ2-7): KAGVTQTPRYLIKTRGQQVTLSCSPISGHRSVSWYQQTPGQGLQFLFEYFSETQRNKGNFPGRFSGRQFSNSRSEMNVSTLELGDSALYLCASWTYDDRRTYEQYFGPGTRLTVT.

This clonotype has only a few counts. The rearrangement links TRBV19 to TRBJ1-2, with 8 bases lining up with TRBD1. The V and J ends lost 1 base and 5 bases, in that order; junction bases with no gene match: 3. The germline V gene encodes CDR1 LNHDA and CDR2 SQIVND (reference sequence). This CDR3 is built from 14 residues. CDR3 bases: TGTGCCAGTAGTATAGGGGGACAGGTTTATGGCTACACCTTC. Translated: CASSIGGQVYGYTF. Full variable domain (missing parts from reference TRBV19 and TRBJ1-2): DGGITQSPKYLFRKEGQNVTLSCEQNLNHDAMYWYRQDPGQGLRLIYYSQIVNDFQKGDIAEGYSVSREKKESFPLTVTSAQKNPTAFYLCASSIGGQVYGYTFGSGTRLTVV.

This clonotype was recorded at least ten times. The chain has TRBV3-1 and TRBJ2-5, with D perhaps being TRBD1 or TRBD2 (5 bases each). The V and J ends lost 3 bases and 7 bases respectively, with 15 bases between them. The germline gives CDR1 LGHDT, CDR2 YNNKEL (reference sequence). This CDR3 spans 14 amino acids. The CDR3 spells CASSHGAQSATQYF. The CDR3 nucleotides are TGTGCCAGCAGCCACGGGGCCCAGTCGGCGACCCAGTACTTC.

The CDR3 bases are TGTGCCAGCAGACCCGGGACAGCCTCTGATAGCAATCAGCCCCAGCATTTT. This sequence encodes CASRPGTASDSNQPQHF. The chain is built from TRBV6-2 or TRBV6-3 and TRBJ1-5, with TRBD1 matching 7 bases. CDR3 length equals 17 residues. The trim removed 6 bases at V and 0 bases at J, leaving 11 bases unmatched. The germline CDR1 and CDR2 sequences are MNHEY and SVGEGT.

There are a few counts of this clonotype. This could be a read error, since a much larger clone is one nucleotide away. The chain combines TRBV12-3 or TRBV12-4 with TRBJ1-5; TRBD1 is a possible D gene (6 bases). The CDR3 extends over 15 amino acids. The CDR3 loop reads CASSSRTVSGQSQHF. CDR3 nucleotide sequence: TGTGCCAGCAGTTCCCGGACAGTGTCCGGTCAGTCCCAGCATTTT.

The chain is built from TRBV5-1 and TRBJ2-1; 11 bases map to TRBD2. V gave up 4 bases and J gave up 5 bases; unmatched junction bases: 5. CDR3 size: 15 residues. Germline V gene data show CDR1 as SGHRS and CDR2 as YFSETQ. The CDR3 spells CASSPPSGGNNEQFF. In DNA, the CDR3 is TGCGCCAGCAGCCCTCCTAGCGGGGGGAACAATGAGCAGTTCTTC.

The sample holds many counts of this clonotype. The rearrangement links TRBV20-1 to TRBJ2-1, with TRBD2 matching 10 bases. The CDR3 covers 15 residues. Germline V lookup: CDR1 DFQATT, CDR2 SNEGSKA (reference sequence). V gave up 3 bases and J gave up 10 bases; unmatched junction bases: 12. CDR3 sequence: CSASLPGLASGEQFF. CDR3 nucleotide sequence: TGCAGTGCTAGCCTGCCGGGACTAGCGTCCGGAGAGCAGTTCTTC.

The DNA for the CDR3 is TGCAGTGCTCTCGGGACTAGCGGGAGGGCCCTTGAGCAGTTCTTC. Its protein product is CSALGTSGRALEQFF. This chain uses TRBV20-1 with TRBJ2-1, with 16 nucleotides matching TRBD2. V gave up 5 bases and J gave up 9 bases; unmatched junction bases: 7. This CDR3 has 15 residues. The germline V gene has CDR1 DFQATT and CDR2 SNEGSKA (reference sequence).

At least ten counts were recorded for this clonotype. This chain links TRBV20-1 with TRBJ2-7; D is unresolved. Germline assignment: CDR1 DFQATT and CDR2 SNEGSKA (reference sequence). With 0 bases removed from V and 4 bases from J, the gap between germline ends came to 7 bases. The length of the CDR3 is 12 residues. CDR3 nucleotide sequence: TGCAGTGCTAGAGATGGGCAGTACGAGCAGTACTTC. Translation: CSARDGQYEQYF.

This clonotype was detected a few times. The chain couples TRBV18 to TRBJ1-4, with TRBD1 as a possible D gene (5 bases). The length of the CDR3 is 18 residues. CDR1 and CDR2 (germline): KGHSH, LQKENI. Trimming removed 3 bases at V and 0 bases at J, with 17 bases between. CDR3 sequence reads: CASSPPPGRLTTNEKLFF. In DNA, the CDR3 is TGTGCCAGCTCACCCCCACCGGGACGGTTAACAACTAATGAAAAACTGTTTTTT.

This clonotype was seen only a few times. V gene TRBV20-1 combines with J gene TRBJ1-2; D remains unclear. V gave up 5 bases and J gave up 6 bases, with 7 bases separating them. CDR3 size: 10 residues. Germline V gives CDR1 DFQATT, CDR2 SNEGSKA (reference sequence). In DNA form, the CDR3 reads TGCAGTGCTCGATGGGATGGCTACACCTTC. As protein: CSARWDGYTF.

This chain's CDR3 is CASSLRDTNQPQHF. CDR3 nucleotide sequence: TGTGCCAGCAGCTTGAGGGACACAAATCAGCCCCAGCATTTT. The V gene is TRBV5-5, the J gene TRBJ1-5, with a tentative D call TRBD1 (6 bases). The CDR3 sequence is 14 residues long. Germline V gene sequence: CDR1 SGHKS, CDR2 YYEKEE (reference sequence). The germline V and J ends were trimmed by 1 base and 4 bases, with 9 bases remaining between them.